The clone carrying this TCR beta chain was recorded a few times. Using immunoSEQ multiplex PCR, the repertoire was profiled, and TCRdb retains in-frame clones only, with some absent. The sample gives 250,000 to 300,000 clones, approximately 82% of which show up once; about 4.3% is in the top ten. Germline assignment: CDR1 MGHRA and CDR2 YSYEKL. V was pared by 5 bases and J by 0 bases, with 11 bases of the junction left unmatched. The CDR3 extends over 18 amino acids. This specimen belongs to a study of blood T cell repertoires in COVID-19. The overall study: T cells, B-cell-depleted T cells, or PBMCs supplied cDNA or gDNA.

The genes are TRBV4-1 and TRBJ1-5, with 9 bases lining up with TRBD1. The sequenced sample consisted of peripheral blood. The source is a man in his 60s who had recovered from COVID-19. CDR3 nucleotide sequence: TGCGCCAGCAGCTACAACACCGGGACAGGGTCTAGCAATCAGCCCCAGCATTTT. This sequence encodes CASSYNTGTGSSNQPQHF.